This entry is about one T cell receptor (beta chain). What it recognizes is unknown. The data originate from a study of Ad26.COV2.S vaccination and SARS-CoV-2 variants. Background on the study: Sample donor was a member of the COV1001 Ad26.COV2.S trial arm. Donor got 5x10^10 or 1x10^11 viral particles of Ad26.COV2.S. Whole-study findings and limits: Vaccine and placebo recipients had comparable breadth of non-spike TCRs. Breadth, reportedly substantial, characterized the spike-specific CD8+ and CD4+ T cell responses after vaccination.

The repertoire was sequenced with immunoSEQ multiplex PCR; TCRdb's copy has only in-frame clones and lacks some. The sample includes around 340,000 clones, 75% to 90% of them seen just once. Described treatment: some 20 received Ad26.COV2.S at low or high dose, single or two shots; 5 received placebo; per-sample allocation not given. After the first vaccine or placebo injection, samples were drawn on day 63. Trimming removed 0 bases from V and 7 bases from J, with 6 bases in between. The CDR3 contains 11 residues. CDR1 DFQATT and CDR2 SNEGSKA come from the germline V gene (reference sequence). The receptor was derived from a person between 18 and 60 years old who received the Ad26.COV2.S COVID-19 vaccine or a placebo. The genes are TRBV20-1 and TRBJ2-5; D possibly corresponds to TRBD2 (5 bases). The sequenced sample was peripheral blood, obtained in a trial of Ad26.COV2.S vaccine versus placebo. The CDR3 loop is CSAREGATQYF. The CDR3, as DNA: TGCAGTGCTAGAGAGGGAGCGACCCAGTACTTC.